Listed here are 21 T cell receptor beta chains from one sample, sequenced in a study of T cell clusters in autoimmune cytopenias. TRB rearrangements were amplified by touch-down multiplex PCR with mixed TRB-A/B primers. TCRdb reprocessed the multiplex PCR reads; each CDR3 protein has one entry and no DNA is given. This sample carries about 5,000 distinct CDR3 sequences, with 26% going to the ten biggest clones. Some 40,000 genome equivalents of blood DNA were amplified for TRB. The sample was peripheral blood. The receptors shown here come from a human donor with an autoimmune cytopenia or autoimmune hepatitis (not recorded which).

This rearrangement joins TRBV12-3 or TRBV12-4 to TRBJ2-6. The CDR3 covers 13 residues. The CDR3: CASSSSGANVLTF.

CDR3 residues: CASSLLAGGLASTDTQYF. The chain carries TRBV5-1 and TRBJ2-3; without DNA, the TCRdb call of TRBD2 cannot be checked. The CDR3 runs 18 residues. Germline V gene lookup returns CDR1 SGHRS and CDR2 YFSETQ.

The V and J genes are TRBV6-2 or TRBV6-3 and TRBJ1-1. Germline loops: CDR1 MNHEY, CDR2 SVGEGT. The CDR3 covers 12 residues. The CDR3: CASSYRRQEAFF.

This clonotype is deemed medium-sized by its frequency. V and J are TRBV29-1 and TRBJ1-1; TCRdb's D call, TRBD1, is unchecked because there is no DNA. Germline assignment: CDR1 SQVTM and CDR2 ANQGSEA. The CDR3 is 12 residues long. CDR3 amino acids: CSGRQGRTEAFF.

This clonotype counts as large by frequency. The chain links TRBV6-5 to TRBJ1-2; the TCRdb D gene call, TRBD1, has no DNA to confirm it. CDR3 length: 14 amino acids. CDR1 MNHEY and CDR2 SVGAGI come from the germline V gene. CDR3 loop: CASSYGQGVEGYTF.

The chain links TRBV5-4 to TRBJ1-2; TCRdb names TRBD1, which stays unverified in the absence of DNA. CDR1 is SGHNT, CDR2 YYREEE, per germline (reference sequence). This CDR3 has 14 residues. The CDR3 region is CASSLSRQGGGYTF.

By frequency, this clonotype registers medium-sized. The CDR3 loop is CSASAGGGTEAFF. The chain couples TRBV20-1 to TRBJ1-1. The CDR3 runs to 13 residues. Germline CDR1 DFQATT, CDR2 SNEGSKA (reference sequence).

V and J are TRBV12-3 or TRBV12-4 and TRBJ1-2; the D call of TRBD1 rests on TCRdb alone, since no DNA is present to check it. The CDR3 sequence is 14 residues long. CDR3: CASSFPGQSKGYTF.

Considering frequency, this clonotype is medium-sized. The chain links TRBV7-9 to TRBJ2-2; the TCRdb call, TRBD1, lacks DNA for checking. Per the germline V gene, CDR1 is SEHNR and CDR2 is FQNEAQ (reference sequence). This CDR3 is 14 amino acids long. The chain's CDR3 is CASSLGVSGGELFF.

This chain uses TRBV5-1 with TRBJ2-2. The germline V gene has CDR1 SGHRS and CDR2 YFSETQ. CDR3 length: 12 residues. The CDR3 loop is CASSDLTGELFF.

Judged by frequency, this clonotype is medium-sized (0.01 to 0.1%). This chain joins TRBV6-5 and TRBJ2-7. Germline V CDR1 and CDR2: MNHEY, SVGAGI. The CDR3 is 11 residues long. CDR3 in amino acids: CASSTRSEQYF.

In terms of frequency, this clonotype is medium-sized (0.01 to 0.1%). The rearrangement uses TRBV20-1 and TRBJ1-6; the D call from TCRdb, TRBD1, cannot be confirmed without DNA. The V gene's germline CDR1 is DFQATT and CDR2 SNEGSKA (reference sequence). The CDR3 consists of 13 residues. CDR3: CSAREDSHSPLHF.

This chain connects TRBV12-3 or TRBV12-4 to TRBJ1-1. The CDR3 is 13 amino acids. CDR3 region: CASSWGVDLEAFF.

The chain employs TRBV5-6 and TRBJ2-2; TCRdb gives TRBD2 as the D gene, but with no DNA this cannot be confirmed. The CDR3 covers 17 residues. CDR1 and CDR2 from the germline V gene are SGHDT and YYEEEE. The CDR3 protein is CASSLSRLAGDTGELFF.

Judged by frequency, this clonotype is medium-sized (0.01 to 0.1%). The V gene is TRBV7-2, the J gene TRBJ2-3. CDR1 SGHTA and CDR2 FQGNSA come from the germline V gene. The CDR3 totals 13 residues. This CDR3 reads CASSLGATDTQYF.

This clonotype is labeled medium-sized based on frequency. This chain joins TRBV6-5 and TRBJ2-3; TCRdb lists TRBD1, though no DNA is available to test this call. The CDR3 contains 15 residues. Germline V gene data show CDR1 as MNHEY and CDR2 as SVGAGI. CDR3 protein: CASSYFSGRTDTQYF.

Frequency places this clonotype as medium-sized. The CDR3 spells CASSDYQPGRDTQYF. The rearrangement links TRBV6-1 to TRBJ2-3; the D call of TRBD2 rests on TCRdb alone, since no DNA is present to check it. There are 15 residues in the CDR3. The germline V gene encodes CDR1 MNHNS and CDR2 SASEGT.

This clonotype is labeled medium-sized based on frequency. The V call is TRBV5-1, the J call TRBJ1-1. CDR1 and CDR2 from the germline V gene are SGHRS and YFSETQ. CDR3 length equals 15 residues. This CDR3 is CASSLASGLNTEAFF.

Its frequency marks this clonotype as medium-sized. The genes are TRBV6-5 and TRBJ1-2. Germline assignment: CDR1 MNHEY and CDR2 SVGAGI. The CDR3 covers 13 residues. CDR3 residues: CASSSGRRYGYTF.

The V and J genes are TRBV19 and TRBJ2-1; the TRBD1 assignment by TCRdb is unverifiable without DNA. This CDR3 has 17 amino acids. Germline V CDR1 and CDR2: LNHDA, SQIVND (reference sequence). The CDR3 spells CASSNLQGYLRNNEQFF.

This rearrangement joins TRBV20-1 to TRBJ2-2; TCRdb indicates TRBD1, and absent DNA this call remains unverified. The germline V gene has CDR1 DFQATT and CDR2 SNEGSKA (reference sequence). CDR3 size: 18 residues. The CDR3 loop reads CSARELGQGILNTGELFF.